The rows below give T cell receptor beta chains drawn from one sample of a study of blood T cell repertoires in COVID-19. Produced via immunoSEQ multiplex PCR; TCRdb's table is partial and in-frame only. This table holds under 250,000 clones, 75% to 85% found once. Sequenced sample: peripheral blood. The source of these receptors is a woman in her thirties or forties with COVID-19, enrolled during active disease. The CDR3 runs from the conserved cysteine through the conserved F or W. Each record gives: clone size, CDR3 length, V gene, J gene, D gene, CDR3 DNA, CDR3 protein. The D gene is left open where the match is weak. A row's size may be missing; if present it is once, few, many or a size class.

clone_size: -; cdr3_length: 11; v_call: TRBV12-3/TRBV12-4; j_call: TRBJ2-1; d_call: -; cdr3_nt: TGTGCCAGCAGTTCAGGATCCCTGCAGTTCTTC; cdr3_aa: CASSSGSLQFF
clone_size: once; cdr3_length: 16; v_call: TRBV11-2; j_call: TRBJ1-2; d_call: TRBD1; cdr3_nt: TGTGCCAGCAGCTTAGATGACAGGGCAAGGGACTATGGCTACACCTTC; cdr3_aa: CASSLDDRARDYGYTF
clone_size: -; cdr3_length: 12; v_call: TRBV28; j_call: TRBJ1-2; d_call: -; cdr3_nt: TGTGCCATTTTCGTCTCTAACTATGGCTACACCTTC; cdr3_aa: CAIFVSNYGYTF
clone_size: -; cdr3_length: 15; v_call: TRBV6-5; j_call: TRBJ1-4; d_call: -; cdr3_nt: TGTGCCAGCAGTTACTCGAGCAGGGGCGATGAAAAACTGTTTTTT; cdr3_aa: CASSYSSRGDEKLFF
clone_size: -; cdr3_length: 15; v_call: TRBV4-1; j_call: TRBJ1-6; d_call: -; cdr3_nt: TGCGCCAGCAGCCAAGAGGCCCCGGGGGACTCACCCCTCCACTTT; cdr3_aa: CASSQEAPGDSPLHF
clone_size: -; cdr3_length: 16; v_call: TRBV19; j_call: TRBJ2-3; d_call: TRBD2; cdr3_nt: TGTGCCAGTAGTGGGGGGACTAGCGGGAGAACAGATACGCAGTATTTT; cdr3_aa: CASSGGTSGRTDTQYF
clone_size: once; cdr3_length: 15; v_call: TRBV27; j_call: TRBJ2-1; d_call: TRBD2; cdr3_nt: TGTGCCAGCAGTTCCCTCGGTTCTAGCGGCAATGAGCAGTTCTTC; cdr3_aa: CASSSLGSSGNEQFF
clone_size: -; cdr3_length: 14; v_call: TRBV9; j_call: TRBJ2-7; d_call: TRBD1; cdr3_nt: TGTGCCAGCAGCTCCGGACAGGCTTCCTACGAGCAGTACTTC; cdr3_aa: CASSSGQASYEQYF
clone_size: -; cdr3_length: 15; v_call: TRBV19; j_call: TRBJ2-7; d_call: TRBD1; cdr3_nt: TGTGCCAGTAGTGCAAATCAGGGGGCCTCCTACGAGCAGTACTTC; cdr3_aa: CASSANQGASYEQYF
clone_size: -; cdr3_length: 15; v_call: TRBV2; j_call: TRBJ1-1; d_call: TRBD1; cdr3_nt: TGTGCCAGCAGTGAGTACAGGGGGATAGTCACTGAAGCTTTCTTT; cdr3_aa: CASSEYRGIVTEAFF
clone_size: once; cdr3_length: 15; v_call: TRBV7-6; j_call: TRBJ1-5; d_call: TRBD1; cdr3_nt: TGTGCCAGCAGCTTAGGGGGACAGCCTAATCAGCCCCAGCATTTT; cdr3_aa: CASSLGGQPNQPQHF
clone_size: -; cdr3_length: 12; v_call: TRBV5-4; j_call: TRBJ2-1; d_call: TRBD1; cdr3_nt: TGTGCCAGCAGCTTGCCCGACAGGGATCTGTTCTTC; cdr3_aa: CASSLPDRDLFF
clone_size: -; cdr3_length: 12; v_call: TRBV3-1/TRBV3-2; j_call: TRBJ2-7; d_call: -; cdr3_nt: TGTGCCAGCAGCCTTAGATCCTACGAGCAGTACTTC; cdr3_aa: CASSLRSYEQYF
clone_size: few; cdr3_length: 13; v_call: TRBV29-1; j_call: TRBJ2-7; d_call: -; cdr3_nt: TGCAGCGTTGGGGACAAGGATGTCTCCGAGCAGTACTTC; cdr3_aa: CSVGDKDVSEQYF
clone_size: -; cdr3_length: 16; v_call: TRBV3-1/TRBV3-2; j_call: TRBJ2-4; d_call: -; cdr3_nt: TGTGCCAGCAGCCAATCCTGGCGGATAGCCAAAAACATTCAGTACTTC; cdr3_aa: CASSQSWRIAKNIQYF
clone_size: -; cdr3_length: 15; v_call: TRBV5-1; j_call: TRBJ2-2; d_call: -; cdr3_nt: TGCGCCAGCAGCTTTAGAACTAGTGCCTCCGGGGAGCTGTTTTTT; cdr3_aa: CASSFRTSASGELFF
clone_size: -; cdr3_length: 16; v_call: TRBV6-1; j_call: TRBJ2-1; d_call: TRBD2; cdr3_nt: TGTGCCAGCAGGGAAAGCGGGACTAGCGGGAGGGATGAGCAGTTCTTC; cdr3_aa: CASRESGTSGRDEQFF
clone_size: -; cdr3_length: 13; v_call: TRBV29-1; j_call: TRBJ2-7; d_call: TRBD1; cdr3_nt: TGCAGCGTTGATGGACAGGGGGCCTACGAGCAGTACTTC; cdr3_aa: CSVDGQGAYEQYF
clone_size: -; cdr3_length: 17; v_call: TRBV21-1; j_call: TRBJ2-5; d_call: -; cdr3_nt: TGTGCCAGCAGCACTCTTGACCCAATAGCATGTGGAGAGACCCAGTACTTC; cdr3_aa: CASSTLDPIACGETQYF
clone_size: -; cdr3_length: 13; v_call: TRBV10-1; j_call: TRBJ1-4; d_call: TRBD1; cdr3_nt: TGCGCCAGCGGGTGGACAGGGGGCAAAGAACTGTTTTTT; cdr3_aa: CASGWTGGKELFF
clone_size: few; cdr3_length: 11; v_call: TRBV20-1; j_call: TRBJ1-1; d_call: -; cdr3_nt: TGCAGTGCTGTCATGAACACTGAAGCTTTCTTT; cdr3_aa: CSAVMNTEAFF
clone_size: -; cdr3_length: 13; v_call: TRBV18; j_call: TRBJ2-7; d_call: TRBD1; cdr3_nt: TGTGCCAGCTCACAGGACAGGTTGAGAAAGCAGTACTTC; cdr3_aa: CASSQDRLRKQYF
clone_size: -; cdr3_length: 13; v_call: TRBV2; j_call: TRBJ1-2; d_call: -; cdr3_nt: TGTGCCAGCGGGCAGAACGCTAACTATGGCTACACCTTC; cdr3_aa: CASGQNANYGYTF
clone_size: -; cdr3_length: 15; v_call: TRBV7-2; j_call: TRBJ2-1; d_call: TRBD2; cdr3_nt: TGTGCCAGCAGCTTTAGCGGGGGGGCCCAAAATGAGCAGTTCTTC; cdr3_aa: CASSFSGGAQNEQFF
clone_size: -; cdr3_length: 15; v_call: TRBV5-5; j_call: TRBJ2-3; d_call: -; cdr3_nt: TGTGCCAGCACCCCTGCGGGGCCTAGCACAGATACGCAGTATTTT; cdr3_aa: CASTPAGPSTDTQYF
clone_size: few; cdr3_length: 17; v_call: TRBV30; j_call: TRBJ2-3; d_call: -; cdr3_nt: TGTGCCTGGAGCCGTGGGCGGGACAGCCTATCCACAGATACGCAGTATTTT; cdr3_aa: CAWSRGRDSLSTDTQYF
clone_size: few; cdr3_length: 17; v_call: TRBV27; j_call: TRBJ2-6; d_call: -; cdr3_nt: TGTGCCAGCAGTTTACAGCCTCCAGGGTCTGGGGCCAACGTCCTGACTTTC; cdr3_aa: CASSLQPPGSGANVLTF